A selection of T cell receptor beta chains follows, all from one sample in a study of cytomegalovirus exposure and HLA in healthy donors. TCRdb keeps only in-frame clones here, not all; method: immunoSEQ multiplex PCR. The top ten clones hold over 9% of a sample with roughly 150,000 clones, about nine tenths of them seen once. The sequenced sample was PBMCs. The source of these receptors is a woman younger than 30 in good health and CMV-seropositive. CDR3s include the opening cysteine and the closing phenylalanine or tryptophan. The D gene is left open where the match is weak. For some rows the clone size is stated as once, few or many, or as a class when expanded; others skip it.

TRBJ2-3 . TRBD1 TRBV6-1 CASNLDRGTDTQYF TGTGCCAGCAACCTGGACAGGGGGACAGATACGCAGTATTTT
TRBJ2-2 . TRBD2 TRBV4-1 CASSQDTREGGDGELFF TGCGCCAGCAGCCAAGATACCCGGGAGGGCGGCGACGGGGAGCTGTTTTTT
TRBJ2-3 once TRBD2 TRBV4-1 CASSLYMTSGGTDTQYF TGCGCCAGCAGCCTATACATGACTAGCGGGGGAACAGATACGCAGTATTTT
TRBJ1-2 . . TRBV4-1 CASSQSAQGLNYGYTF TGCGCCAGCAGCCAATCCGCGCAGGGGCTAAACTATGGCTACACCTTC
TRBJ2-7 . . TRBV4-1 CASSQSRDWDYEQYF TGCGCCAGCAGCCAATCTCGGGACTGGGATTACGAGCAGTACTTC
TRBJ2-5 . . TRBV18 CASSPLGQLQETQYF TGTGCCAGCTCACCACTTGGACAGCTCCAAGAGACCCAGTACTTC
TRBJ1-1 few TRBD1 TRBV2 CASATGGLNTEAFF TGTGCCAGCGCGACAGGGGGCTTAAACACTGAAGCTTTCTTT
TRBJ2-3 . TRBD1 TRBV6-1 CASRDRGSTDTQYF TGTGCCAGCAGGGACAGGGGATCAACAGATACGCAGTATTTT
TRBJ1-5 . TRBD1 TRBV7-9 CASSAAPGQGWDQPQHF TGTGCCAGCAGCGCCGCTCCGGGACAGGGGTGGGATCAGCCCCAGCATTTT
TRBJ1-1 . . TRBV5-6 CASREQGYEAFF TGTGCCAGCAGGGAACAGGGTTATGAAGCTTTCTTT
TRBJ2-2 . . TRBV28 CAHRGETGELFF TGTGCCCACCGGGGAGAAACCGGGGAGCTGTTTTTT
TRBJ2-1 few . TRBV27 CASSSGVMLGNEQFF TGTGCCAGCAGCTCGGGGGTGATGTTGGGCAATGAGCAGTTCTTC
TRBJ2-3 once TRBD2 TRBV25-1 CASTVAGGHTDTQYF TGTGCCAGCACTGTAGCGGGAGGGCACACAGATACGCAGTATTTT
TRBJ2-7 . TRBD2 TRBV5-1 CASSLATSGIYEQYF TGCGCCAGCAGCTTGGCCACTAGCGGGATCTACGAGCAGTACTTC
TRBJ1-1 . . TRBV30 CALLPGFGTEAFF TGTGCCCTTCTCCCAGGGTTCGGCACTGAAGCTTTCTTT
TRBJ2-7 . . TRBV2 CASSGVAARTYEQYF TGTGCCAGCAGTGGGGTAGCGGCAAGGACCTACGAGCAGTACTTC
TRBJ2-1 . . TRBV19 CASSIAGVSNEQFF TGTGCCAGTAGTATAGCGGGAGTGTCCAATGAGCAGTTCTTC
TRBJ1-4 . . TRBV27 CASSLMTGLNEKLFF TGTGCCAGCAGTTTGATGACAGGCCTTAATGAAAAACTGTTTTTT
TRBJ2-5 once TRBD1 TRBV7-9 CASSPQGVQETQYF TGTGCCAGCAGTCCCCAGGGGGTCCAAGAGACCCAGTACTTC
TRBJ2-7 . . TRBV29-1 CSVVDSYEQYF TGCAGCGTTGTAGACAGCTACGAGCAGTACTTC
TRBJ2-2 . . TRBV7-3 CASSLARENTGELFF TGTGCCAGCAGCTTAGCACGGGAGAACACCGGGGAGCTGTTTTTT
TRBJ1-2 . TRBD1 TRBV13 CASSSYGQGGNYGYTF TGTGCCAGCAGCTCCTATGGACAGGGAGGGAACTATGGCTACACCTTC
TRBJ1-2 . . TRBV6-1 CASSEGGLIYGYTF TGTGCCAGCAGTGAAGGGGGGCTGATCTATGGCTACACCTTC
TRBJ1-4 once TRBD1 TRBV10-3 CAISEITGGPNEKLFF TGTGCCATCAGTGAAATAACAGGGGGCCCTAATGAAAAACTGTTTTTT
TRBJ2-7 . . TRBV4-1 CASSQVRGEYEQYF TGCGCCAGCAGCCAAGTACGGGGTGAATACGAGCAGTACTTC
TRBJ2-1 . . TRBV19 CASTEGGTEYNEQFF TGTGCCAGTACTGAAGGGGGGACAGAATACAATGAGCAGTTCTTC
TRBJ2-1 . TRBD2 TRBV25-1 CASSSSGRENEQFF TGTGCCAGCAGCTCTAGCGGGAGGGAGAATGAGCAGTTCTTC
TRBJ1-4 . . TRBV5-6 CASSFQGLNEKLFF TGTGCCAGCAGCTTCCAGGGCCTTAATGAAAAACTGTTTTTT
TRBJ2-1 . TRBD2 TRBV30 CAGSGTKHYNEQFF TGTGCCGGTAGCGGGACAAAACACTACAATGAGCAGTTCTTC
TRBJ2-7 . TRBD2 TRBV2 CASSARLGLAGGITYEQYF TGTGCCAGCAGTGCCCGCCTGGGACTAGCGGGAGGGATTACCTACGAGCAGTACTTC
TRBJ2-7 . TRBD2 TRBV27 CASSRREAYEQYF TGTGCCAGCAGCCGCCGGGAGGCATACGAGCAGTACTTC
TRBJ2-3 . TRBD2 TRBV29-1 CSAPGLAGAKDTQYF TGCAGCGCCCCGGGACTAGCGGGAGCGAAAGATACGCAGTATTTT
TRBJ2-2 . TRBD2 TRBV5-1 CASSITPTSGSLVGELFF TGCGCCAGCAGCATAACCCCGACTAGCGGGAGCCTTGTCGGGGAGCTGTTTTTT
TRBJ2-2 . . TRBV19 CASSVSRNTGELFF TGTGCCAGTAGTGTATCCAGGAACACCGGGGAGCTGTTTTTT
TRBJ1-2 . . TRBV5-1 CASSIQGEGYTF TGCGCCAGCAGCATACAGGGAGAGGGCTACACCTTC
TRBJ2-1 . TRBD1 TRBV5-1 CASSSSGQAYNEQFF TGCGCCAGCAGCTCCTCGGGACAGGCCTACAATGAGCAGTTCTTC
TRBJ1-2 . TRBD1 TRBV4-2 CASSQALQGQGADGYTF TGTGCCAGCAGCCAAGCGCTCCAGGGACAGGGGGCTGATGGCTACACCTTC
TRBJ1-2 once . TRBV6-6 CASSYDGGDNYGYTF TGTGCCAGCAGTTACGACGGCGGTGACAACTATGGCTACACCTTC
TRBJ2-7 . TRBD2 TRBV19 CASSNGLAETSYEQYF TGTGCCAGTAGTAACGGACTAGCGGAGACATCCTACGAGCAGTACTTC
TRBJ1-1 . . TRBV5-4 CASSFKQPQNTEAFF TGTGCCAGCAGCTTTAAACAGCCACAGAACACTGAAGCTTTCTTT
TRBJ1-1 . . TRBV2 CASSQGRDTEAFF TGTGCCAGCAGCCAGGGGCGGGACACTGAAGCTTTCTTT
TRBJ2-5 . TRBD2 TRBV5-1 CASSPGTSGKQETQYF TGCGCCAGCAGCCCTGGGACTAGCGGAAAACAAGAGACCCAGTACTTC
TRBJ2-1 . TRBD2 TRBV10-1 CASSETRRGLAGRDEQFF TGCGCCAGCAGTGAGACCCGCCGGGGACTAGCGGGACGAGATGAGCAGTTCTTC
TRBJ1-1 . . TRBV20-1 CSTFGGPEAFF TGCAGTACTTTTGGGGGCCCTGAAGCTTTCTTT
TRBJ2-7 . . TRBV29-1 CSVLAVSYEQYF TGCAGCGTTCTTGCGGTGAGTTACGAGCAGTACTTC
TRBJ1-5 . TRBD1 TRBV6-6 CASSDRVIEPQHF TGTGCCAGCAGTGACAGGGTAATAGAGCCCCAGCATTTT
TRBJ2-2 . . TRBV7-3 CASSLLQSGTGELFF TGTGCCAGCAGCTTGTTACAGTCAGGCACCGGGGAGCTGTTTTTT